This TCR beta chain was captured in a study of blood T cell repertoires in COVID-19. On the study more broadly: Sites in the United States, Italy and Spain provided acute and convalescent COVID-19 samples. The analysed material was cDNA or gDNA that came from T cells, B-cell-depleted T cells, or PBMCs.

The V gene lost 0 bases and the J gene lost 0 bases, with 13 bases spanning the gap. Germline V gives CDR1 SGHRS, CDR2 YFSETQ. This CDR3 is built from 18 residues. Only in-frame clones appear in the TCRdb table, and some are missing; sequencing was by immunoSEQ multiplex PCR. The sample consists of about 52,000 clones, less than 95% of them appearing once. Specimen: peripheral blood. This clonotype was sampled from a human donor in a cohort sampled during active COVID-19. The chain is built from TRBV5-1 and TRBJ2-6; TRBD1 might be the D (5 bases). The CDR3 spells CASSLGQGDFSGANVLTF. The CDR3 nucleotides are TGCGCCAGCAGCTTGGGACAAGGGGATTTCTCTGGGGCCAACGTCCTGACTTTC.